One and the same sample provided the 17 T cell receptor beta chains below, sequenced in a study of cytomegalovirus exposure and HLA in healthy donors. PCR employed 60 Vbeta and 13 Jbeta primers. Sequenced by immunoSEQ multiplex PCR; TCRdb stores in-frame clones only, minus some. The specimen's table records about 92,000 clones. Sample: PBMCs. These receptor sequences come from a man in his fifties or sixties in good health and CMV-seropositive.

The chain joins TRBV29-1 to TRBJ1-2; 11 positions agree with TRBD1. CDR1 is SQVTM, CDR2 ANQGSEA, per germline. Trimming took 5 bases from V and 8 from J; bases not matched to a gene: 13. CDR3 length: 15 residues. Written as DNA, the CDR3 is TGCAGCGTTACGGACAGGGGGCTTTCCTCCTCGGGCTACACCTTC. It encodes CSVTDRGLSSSGYTF.

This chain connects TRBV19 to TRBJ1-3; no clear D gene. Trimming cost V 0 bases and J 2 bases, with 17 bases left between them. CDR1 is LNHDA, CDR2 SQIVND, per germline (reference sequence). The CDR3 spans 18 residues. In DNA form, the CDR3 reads TGTGCCAGTAGTATAGAAAGGCGGGGAACCGCTACTGGAAACACCATATATTTT. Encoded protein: CASSIERRGTATGNTIYF.

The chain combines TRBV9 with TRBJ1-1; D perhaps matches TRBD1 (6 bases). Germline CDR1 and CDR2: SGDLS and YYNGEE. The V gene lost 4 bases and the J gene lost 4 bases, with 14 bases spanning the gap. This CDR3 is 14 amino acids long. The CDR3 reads CASSLSDSPTEAFF. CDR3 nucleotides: TGTGCCAGCAGCTTATCGGACAGCCCCACTGAAGCTTTCTTT.

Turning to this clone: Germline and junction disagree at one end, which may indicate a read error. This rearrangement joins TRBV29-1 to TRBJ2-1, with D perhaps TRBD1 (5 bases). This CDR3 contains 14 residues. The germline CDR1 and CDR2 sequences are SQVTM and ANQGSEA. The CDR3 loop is CSVVRQPTYNGQFF. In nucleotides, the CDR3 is TGCAGCGTCGTCAGACAGCCTACTTACAATGGGCAGTTCTTC.

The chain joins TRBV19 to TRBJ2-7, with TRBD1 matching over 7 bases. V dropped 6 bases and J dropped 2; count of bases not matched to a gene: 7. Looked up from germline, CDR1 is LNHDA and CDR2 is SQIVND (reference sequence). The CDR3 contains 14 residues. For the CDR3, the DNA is TGTGCCAGTAGACCGGGACAGCAGGCCTACGAGCAGTACTTC. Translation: CASRPGQQAYEQYF.

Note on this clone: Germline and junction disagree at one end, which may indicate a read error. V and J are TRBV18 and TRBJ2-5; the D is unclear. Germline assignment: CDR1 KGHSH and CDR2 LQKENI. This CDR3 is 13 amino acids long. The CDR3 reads CASSPDFQENQYF. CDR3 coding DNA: TGTGCCAGCTCACCAGACTTTCAAGAGAACCAGTACTTC.

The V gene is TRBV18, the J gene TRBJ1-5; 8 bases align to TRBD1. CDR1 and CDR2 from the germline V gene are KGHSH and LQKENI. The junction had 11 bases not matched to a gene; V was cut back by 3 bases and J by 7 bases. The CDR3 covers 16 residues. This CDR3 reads CASSPWTDRVGQPQHF. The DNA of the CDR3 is TGTGCCAGCTCACCCTGGACGGACAGGGTAGGCCAGCCCCAGCATTTT.

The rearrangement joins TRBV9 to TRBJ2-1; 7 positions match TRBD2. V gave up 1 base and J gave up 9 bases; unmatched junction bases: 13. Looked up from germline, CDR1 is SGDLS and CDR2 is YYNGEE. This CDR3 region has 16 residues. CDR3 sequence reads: CASSVSMSGAVGEQFF. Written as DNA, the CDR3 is TGTGCCAGCAGCGTAAGTATGAGCGGGGCCGTCGGTGAGCAGTTCTTC.

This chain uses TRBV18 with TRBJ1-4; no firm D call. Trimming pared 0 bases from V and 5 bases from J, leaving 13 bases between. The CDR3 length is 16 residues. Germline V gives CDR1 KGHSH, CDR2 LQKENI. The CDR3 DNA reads TGTGCCAGCTCACCACCGGTAACCAGATCGAATGAAAAACTGTTTTTT. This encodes CASSPPVTRSNEKLFF.

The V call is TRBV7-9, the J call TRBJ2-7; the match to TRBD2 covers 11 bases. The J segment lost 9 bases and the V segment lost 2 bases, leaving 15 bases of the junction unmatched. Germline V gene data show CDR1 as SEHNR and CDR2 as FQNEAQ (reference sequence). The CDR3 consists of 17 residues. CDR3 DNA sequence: TGTGCCAGCAGCTTACCCCTAGCGGGAGGATCCCCCGCGGGGCAGTACTTC. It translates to CASSLPLAGGSPAGQYF. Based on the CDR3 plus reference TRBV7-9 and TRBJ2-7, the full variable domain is DTGVSQNPRHKITKRGQNVTFRCDPISEHNRLYWYRQTLGQGPEFLTYFQNEAQLEKSRLLSDRFSAERPKGSFSTLEIQRTEQGDSAMYLCASSLPLAGGSPAGQYFGPGTRLTVT.

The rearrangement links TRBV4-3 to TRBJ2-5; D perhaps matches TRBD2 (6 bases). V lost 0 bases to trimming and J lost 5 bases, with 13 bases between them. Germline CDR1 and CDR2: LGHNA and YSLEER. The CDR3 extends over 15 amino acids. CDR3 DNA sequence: TGCGCCAGCAGCCAAGAATGGACGGGAGTCGAGACCCAGTACTTC. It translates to CASSQEWTGVETQYF.

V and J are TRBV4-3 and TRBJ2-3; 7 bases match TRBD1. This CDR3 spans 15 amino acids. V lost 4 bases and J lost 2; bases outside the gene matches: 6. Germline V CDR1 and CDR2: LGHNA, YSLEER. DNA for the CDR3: TGCGCCAGCAGCCGAGGACAGGCGATCACAGATACGCAGTATTTT. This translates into CASSRGQAITDTQYF.

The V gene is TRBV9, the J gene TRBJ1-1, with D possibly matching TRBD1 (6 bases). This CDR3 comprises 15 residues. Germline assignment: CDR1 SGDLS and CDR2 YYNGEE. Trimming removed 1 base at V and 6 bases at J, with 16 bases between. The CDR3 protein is CASSVSKSGASEAFF. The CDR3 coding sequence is TGTGCCAGCAGCGTAAGTAAGTCAGGGGCATCTGAAGCTTTCTTT.

CDR3 DNA sequence: TGTGCCAGCAGCCCCGGGACAGGAAAAAACATTCAGTACTTC. It yields the protein CASSPGTGKNIQYF. V gene TRBV5-4 combines with J gene TRBJ2-4; 8 nucleotides align to TRBD1. The V segment lost 4 bases and the J segment 4 bases; nucleotides outside the gene matches: 4. Looked up from germline, CDR1 is SGHNT and CDR2 is YYREEE (reference sequence). CDR3 length equals 14 residues.

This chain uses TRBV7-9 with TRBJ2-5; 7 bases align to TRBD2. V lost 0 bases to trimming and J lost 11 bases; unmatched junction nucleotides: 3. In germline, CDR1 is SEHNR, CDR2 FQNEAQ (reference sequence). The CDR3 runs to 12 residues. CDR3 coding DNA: TGTGCCAGCAGCTTAGCTGGGAGGGAGCAGTACTTC. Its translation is CASSLAGREQYF. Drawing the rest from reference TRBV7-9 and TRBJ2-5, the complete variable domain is DTGVSQNPRHKITKRGQNVTFRCDPISEHNRLYWYRQTLGQGPEFLTYFQNEAQLEKSRLLSDRFSAERPKGSFSTLEIQRTEQGDSAMYLCASSLAGREQYFGPGTRLLVL.

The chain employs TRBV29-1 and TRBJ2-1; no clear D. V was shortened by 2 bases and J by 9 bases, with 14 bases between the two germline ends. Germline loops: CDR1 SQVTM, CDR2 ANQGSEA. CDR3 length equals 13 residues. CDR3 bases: TGCAGCGTTGAACTAGGTGGGTACTCTGAGCAGTTCTTC. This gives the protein CSVELGGYSEQFF.

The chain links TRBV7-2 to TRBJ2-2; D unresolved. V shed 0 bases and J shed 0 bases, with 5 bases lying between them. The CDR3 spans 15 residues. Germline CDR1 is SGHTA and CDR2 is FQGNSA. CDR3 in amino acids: CASSLAPSNTGELFF. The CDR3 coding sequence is TGTGCCAGCAGCTTAGCCCCATCGAACACCGGGGAGCTGTTTTTT.